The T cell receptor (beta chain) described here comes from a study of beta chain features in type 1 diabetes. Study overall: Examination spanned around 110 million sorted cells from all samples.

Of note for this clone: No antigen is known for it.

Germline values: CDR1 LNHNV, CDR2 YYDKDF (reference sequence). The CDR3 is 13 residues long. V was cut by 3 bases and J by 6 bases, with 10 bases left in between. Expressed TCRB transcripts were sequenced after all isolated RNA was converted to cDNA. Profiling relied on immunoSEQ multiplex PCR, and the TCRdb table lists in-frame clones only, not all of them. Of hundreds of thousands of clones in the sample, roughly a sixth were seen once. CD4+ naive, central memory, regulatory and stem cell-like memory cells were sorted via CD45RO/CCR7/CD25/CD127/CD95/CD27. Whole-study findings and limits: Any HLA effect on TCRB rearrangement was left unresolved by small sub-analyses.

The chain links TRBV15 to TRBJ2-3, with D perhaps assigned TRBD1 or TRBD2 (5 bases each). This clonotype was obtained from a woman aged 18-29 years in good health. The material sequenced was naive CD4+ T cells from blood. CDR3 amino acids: CATSRSREDTQYF. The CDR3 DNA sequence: TGTGCCACCAGCAGGTCCAGGGAGGATACGCAGTATTTT.